This TCR beta chain was sequenced for a study of blood T cell repertoires in COVID-19. Study-wide context: From T cells, B-cell-depleted T cells, or PBMCs came the material, which was cDNA or gDNA.

Repertoires were generated with immunoSEQ multiplex PCR, while TCRdb's copy carries only in-frame clones and drops some. This sample yields tens of thousands of clones, of which 75% to 85% are seen a single time; around a tenth belongs to the top ten. The V end was cut by 7 bases, the J end by 8 bases, with 11 bases between. The CDR3 totals 11 residues. The chain is built from TRBV12-3 or TRBV12-4 and TRBJ1-2, with D uncertain. The sample consisted of peripheral blood. The receptor was derived from a man aged 50-60 years with COVID-19, enrolled during active disease. In nucleotides, the CDR3 is TGTGCCAGCACAATGGCGGGGGGCTACACCTTC. It yields the protein CASTMAGGYTF.